This T cell receptor beta chain was sequenced in a study of cytomegalovirus exposure and HLA in healthy donors. A multiplex PCR was run with 60 Vbeta primers and 13 Jbeta primers. The data were produced by immunoSEQ multiplex PCR, yet TCRdb's version contains in-frame clones alone and is incomplete. The sample yields some 200,000 clones, about an eighth seen once. Germline CDR1 reads MGHRA; CDR2 reads YSYEKL. The CDR3 runs 16 residues. V was shortened by 4 bases and J by 5 bases, with 15 bases between the two germline ends. This clonotype was obtained from a man aged 50-60 years in good health and CMV-seropositive. The chain has TRBV4-1 and TRBJ1-6, with D maybe TRBD1 (6 bases). Sequencing was carried out using PBMCs. CDR3 bases: TGCGCCAGCAGCCTTGCGGGGGCTGGTAATAATTCACCCCTCCACTTT. This encodes CASSLAGAGNNSPLHF.